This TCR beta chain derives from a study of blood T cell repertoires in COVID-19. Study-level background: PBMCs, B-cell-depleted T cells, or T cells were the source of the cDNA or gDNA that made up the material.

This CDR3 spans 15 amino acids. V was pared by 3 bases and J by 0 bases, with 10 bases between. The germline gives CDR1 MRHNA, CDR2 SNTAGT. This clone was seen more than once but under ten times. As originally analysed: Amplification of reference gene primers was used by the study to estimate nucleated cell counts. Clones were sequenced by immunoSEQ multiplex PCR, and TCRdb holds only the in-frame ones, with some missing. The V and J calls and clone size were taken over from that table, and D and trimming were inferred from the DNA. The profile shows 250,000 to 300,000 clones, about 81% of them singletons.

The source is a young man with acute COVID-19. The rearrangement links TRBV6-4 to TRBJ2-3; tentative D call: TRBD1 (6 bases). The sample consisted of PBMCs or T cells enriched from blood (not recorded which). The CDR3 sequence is CASSESTGSTDTQYF. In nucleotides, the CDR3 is TGTGCCAGCAGTGAATCGACAGGAAGCACAGATACGCAGTATTTT.